This TCR beta chain was observed in a study of blood T cell repertoires in COVID-19. Germline V gene lookup returns CDR1 ENHRY and CDR2 SYGVKD. V dropped 7 bases and J dropped 5 bases, with 23 bases sitting between them. The CDR3 is made up of 16 amino acids. Only in-frame clones appear in the TCRdb table, and some are missing; sequencing was by immunoSEQ multiplex PCR. The table lists around 300,000 clones, approximately 90% of them singletons. The source material was peripheral blood. This clonotype was obtained from a woman in her fifties or sixties with COVID-19, enrolled during active disease. The chain has TRBV10-3 and TRBJ2-5, with D possibly matching TRBD2 (5 bases). The CDR3 reads CAIKPDAAVLLETQYF. The DNA for the CDR3 is TGTGCCATCAAACCAGACGCAGCGGTACTCTTGGAGACCCAGTACTTC.